This T cell receptor (beta chain) was retrieved from a study of blood T cell repertoires in COVID-19. As for the study in general: Some COVID-19 samples were acute and others convalescent; all came from the United States, Italy and Spain. PBMCs, B-cell-depleted T cells, or T cells provided the cDNA or gDNA that made up the material.

Assay used: immunoSEQ multiplex PCR; TCRdb lists only in-frame clones, some missing. The sample consists of 250,000 or so clones, 85% to 90% of them appearing once. The CDR3 covers 13 residues. CDR1 is LGHDT, CDR2 YNNKEL, per germline (reference sequence). The germline V and J ends were trimmed by 3 bases and 1 base, with 6 bases remaining between them. The sequence derives from a woman between 65 and 79 years old with active or convalescent COVID-19. The rearrangement joins TRBV3-1 (or the pseudogene TRBV3-2) to TRBJ1-1; D gene ambiguous. Sequencing was done on a sample of peripheral blood. The CDR3 protein is CASSQEGNTEAFF. Written as DNA, the CDR3 is TGTGCCAGCAGCCAGGAGGGGAACACTGAAGCTTTCTTT.